The 5 T cell receptor beta chains below all came from one sample that was sequenced in a study of shared clonotypes between healthy human individuals. Libraries were prepared by immunoSEQ multiplex PCR; TCRdb keeps only in-frame clonotypes and omits some of them. The table shows approximately 2.5 million clones, with over 85% occurring only once. Sequences were obtained from naive CD4+ T cells from PBMCs. Subset: CD45RA+ positively selected. The receptors stem from a man between 18 and 35 years old in good health. Some clones in this sample may be carry-over from other donors' samples.

This sequence joins TRBV6-1 and TRBJ1-1; D is possibly TRBD1 (6 bases). Germline-derived CDR1 and CDR2 are MNHNS and SASEGT. The V end was cut by 5 bases, the J end by 5 bases, with 12 bases between. The CDR3 spans 13 residues. CDR3 DNA: TGTGCCAGCAGTCCACAGGGAGTGACTGAAGCTTTCTTT. Its translation: CASSPQGVTEAFF.

V is TRBV18 and J is TRBJ2-1, with D tentatively TRBD2 (6 bases). Germline V gives CDR1 KGHSH, CDR2 LQKENI. Trimming cost V 3 bases and J 1 base, with 16 bases left between them. The CDR3 is 17 amino acids. The CDR3 DNA sequence: TGTGCCAGCTCACCCAGCGCATCCAGCGGGTCCTACAATGAGCAGTTCTTC. Its translation is CASSPSASSGSYNEQFF.

The V gene is TRBV2, the J gene TRBJ1-5; D uncertain. V lost 5 bases to trimming and J lost 6 bases, with 11 bases between them. CDR3 length: 13 residues. Germline-derived CDR1 and CDR2 are SNHLY and FYNNEI. CDR3 in DNA: TGTGCCAGCAGTACAGAGGGTGGTCAGCCCCAGCATTTT. Protein: CASSTEGGQPQHF.

This chain joins TRBV28 and TRBJ2-1; 8 bases are a match to TRBD1. The CDR3 consists of 15 residues. J lost 3 bases, V lost 2 bases, and 3 bases had no gene match. CDR1 and CDR2 from the germline V gene are MDHEN and SYDVKM. The CDR3 DNA sequence: TGTGCCAGCAGTTTACTGGGGACAGGCTACAATGAGCAGTTCTTC. This translates into CASSLLGTGYNEQFF.

The CDR3 DNA follows: TGCGCCAGCAGCTTGGCACCAAATCATAACTATGGCTACACCTTC. It specifies CASSLAPNHNYGYTF. The gene calls are TRBV5-1 and TRBJ1-2; D remains unclear. CDR3 length equals 15 residues. V gave up 0 bases and J gave up 1 base, with 10 bases separating them. Per germline, CDR1 SGHRS and CDR2 YFSETQ.